The table lists the clone carrying this T cell receptor (beta chain) with many counts. TCR beta VDJ combinations and CDR3 sequences were profiled from genomic DNA. TCRdb fed the reads into MiXCR, producing one record per CDR3 protein. The sample includes 400,000 to 500,000 distinct CDR3 sequences, approximately 70% of them seen just once. This sample is drawn from a study of CD8+CD57+ T cells in acquired aplastic anemia. CDR1 WSHSY and CDR2 SAAADI come from the germline V gene. The CDR3 sequence is 15 residues long. Deletions cut 0 bases from V and 6 bases from J, with 13 bases between. The TCR was taken from a human donor in good health, serving as a control. V and J are TRBV10-2 and TRBJ2-3; no definite D call. The sample comprised sorted CD4+, CD8+, or CD8+CD57+ T cells (not recorded which) from PBMCs. In DNA, the CDR3 is TGCGCCAGCAGTGAGTCGGGTCAGGTGGGGGATACGCAGTATTTT. As protein: CASSESGQVGDTQYF.